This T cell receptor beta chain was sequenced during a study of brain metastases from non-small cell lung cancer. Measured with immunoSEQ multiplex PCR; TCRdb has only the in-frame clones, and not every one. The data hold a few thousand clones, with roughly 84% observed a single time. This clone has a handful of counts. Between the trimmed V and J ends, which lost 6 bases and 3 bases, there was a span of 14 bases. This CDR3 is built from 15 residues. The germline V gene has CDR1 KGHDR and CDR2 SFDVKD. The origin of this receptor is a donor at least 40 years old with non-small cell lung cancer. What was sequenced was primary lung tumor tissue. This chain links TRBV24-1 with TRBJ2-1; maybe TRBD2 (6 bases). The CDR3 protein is CATSSSGLLYNEQFF. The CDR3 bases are TGTGCCACCAGTTCCTCCGGACTACTCTACAATGAGCAGTTCTTC.